The 13 T cell receptor beta chains presented below share a single source sample, sequenced in a study of massively parallel sequencing of T cell beta chains. MiXCR was run by TCRdb on the 5' RACE reads, yielding one entry per CDR3 protein. The sample consists of about 4,200 distinct CDR3 sequences, about two fifths of them appearing once. Sequencing was carried out using commercial RNA from peripheral blood pooled from many donors. The receptors shown here come from a pool of human donors in good health; the sample was commercial RNA pooled from many donors.

This clonotype was observed a handful of times. This rearrangement joins TRBV12-3 or TRBV12-4 to TRBJ1-1; D not certain. CDR3 length: 9 amino acids. Trimming cost V 5 bases and J 11 bases, with 6 bases left between them. CDR3 region: CASSSRAFF. The CDR3 bases are TGTGCCAGCAGTAGTAGGGCTTTCTTT.

This clonotype was recorded a few times. The rearrangement uses TRBV29-1 and TRBJ1-1; D is ambiguous. CDR1 is SQVTM and CDR2 is ANQGSEA in the germline V gene. The CDR3 consists of 12 residues. V was cut by 5 bases and J by 1 base, with 8 bases left in between. The chain's CDR3 is CSVLPRNTEAFF. CDR3 coding DNA: TGCAGCGTTTTACCCCGGAACACTGAAGCTTTCTTT.

This clonotype showed up just a few times. The J gene is TRBJ2-4, the V gene TRBV28; D not certain. In germline, CDR1 is MDHEN, CDR2 SYDVKM. Between the trimmed V and J ends, which lost 1 base and 5 bases, there was a span of 6 bases. The CDR3 is made up of 13 amino acids. The CDR3 nucleotides read TGTGCCAGCAGTTTATCAGGTGAAAACATTCAGTACTTC. It yields the protein CASSLSGENIQYF.

The rearrangement joins TRBV10-3 to TRBJ2-7; the D gene is possibly TRBD2 (6 bases). From germline, CDR1 is ENHRY and CDR2 SYGVKD. The V gene lost 7 bases and the J gene lost 2 bases, with 12 bases spanning the gap. This CDR3 has 13 residues. CDR3 DNA: TGTGCCATCAAAGGGGAGGCGGCCTACGAGCAGTACTTC. Its protein product is CAIKGEAAYEQYF.

This clonotype was seen a handful of times. The chain has TRBV11-2 and TRBJ2-6; D uncertain. CDR3 size: 13 residues. Trimming stripped 5 bases from V and 1 base from J, with 3 bases between. In germline, CDR1 is SGHAT, CDR2 FQNNGV. CDR3 sequence reads: CASSPSGANVLTF. CDR3 nucleotides: TGTGCCAGCAGCCCTTCTGGGGCCAACGTCCTGACTTTC.

A few counts support this clonotype. The chain carries TRBV13 and TRBJ1-6, with 10 bases aligning to TRBD1. J gave up 6 bases and V 5 bases, and 4 bases lay outside the gene matches. Germline V gives CDR1 PRHDT, CDR2 FYEKMQ (reference sequence). The CDR3 sequence is 15 residues long. The CDR3 coding sequence is TGTGCCAGCAGCCTCCGGGACAGGGGTAATTCACCCCTCCACTTT. Its translation is CASSLRDRGNSPLHF.

This clonotype occurred a few times. V gene TRBV5-4 combines with J gene TRBJ2-1; 8 bases line up with TRBD2. The CDR3 contains 14 residues. Looked up from germline, CDR1 is SGHNT and CDR2 is YYREEE (reference sequence). J gave up 10 bases and V 0 bases, and 6 bases lay outside the gene matches. This chain's CDR3 is CASSLVAGLLEQFF. In DNA form, the CDR3 reads TGTGCCAGCAGCTTGGTAGCGGGGCTGCTAGAGCAGTTCTTC.

The rearrangement joins TRBV7-1 to TRBJ2-1; 16 nucleotides match TRBD2. TRBV7-1 is sorted into the ORF group, with uncertain function. Losses at the gene ends were 3 bases for V and 7 bases for J; bases not matched to a gene: 0. This CDR3 spans 15 amino acids. The CDR3 is CASSSGLAGGNEQFF. In nucleotides, the CDR3 is TGTGCCAGCAGCTCGGGACTAGCGGGGGGGAATGAGCAGTTCTTC.

The rearrangement joins TRBV20-1 to TRBJ1-2; D unclear. Germline V gives CDR1 DFQATT, CDR2 SNEGSKA (reference sequence). V was shortened by 3 bases and J by 4 bases, with 6 bases between the two germline ends. The CDR3 totals 11 residues. CDR3 nucleotide sequence: TGCAGTGCTAGTGCCAGCTATGGCTACACCTTC. This encodes CSASASYGYTF.

In DNA form, the CDR3 reads TGTGCCAGCAGCTTAGGAGCGGGAGGGAGCGCAGATACGCAGTATTTT. Its translation is CASSLGAGGSADTQYF. The chain recombines TRBV13 with TRBJ2-3, with 10 bases lining up with TRBD2. The CDR3 runs 16 residues. CDR1 is PRHDT, CDR2 FYEKMQ, per germline (reference sequence). Trimming cost V 0 bases and J 4 bases; bases outside gene matches: 4.

This clonotype turned up a few times. The rearrangement uses TRBV25-1 and TRBJ1-6; no firm D call. Trimming took 5 bases from V and 6 from J, leaving 14 bases between them. Germline V gene sequence: CDR1 MGHDK, CDR2 SYGVNS. This CDR3 comprises 15 residues. CDR3 region: CASSTPGPSNSPLHF. CDR3 coding DNA: TGTGCCAGCAGTACCCCCGGGCCATCTAATTCACCCCTCCACTTT.

This chain links TRBV11-3 with TRBJ2-3; D uncertain. The CDR3 covers 14 residues. Germline CDR1 SGHNT, CDR2 YENEEA. The V end was cut by 1 base, the J end by 6 bases, with 11 bases between. CDR3 sequence (DNA): TGTGCCAGCAGCTTAGTCGGCGTCAGGGATACGCAGTATTTT. Translation gives CASSLVGVRDTQYF.

As concerns this clonotype: Germline is not matched at one junction end, which may reflect a read error. CDR3 in amino acids: CASSLDSTDTQYF. The CDR3 bases are TGTGCCAGCAGTTTGGACAGCACAGATACGCAGTATTTT. J is TRBJ2-3 and V is TRBV5-4; no definite D call. The CDR3 has 13 residues. Germline lookup yields CDR1 SGHNT and CDR2 YYREEE (reference sequence).